Listed below are T cell receptor beta chains from one sample, sequenced in a study of shared clonotypes between healthy human individuals. The table came from immunoSEQ multiplex PCR; TCRdb's copy has only in-frame clones and leaves some out. The data hold about 2.3 million clones, with more than 85% observed a single time. Sequencing was done on a sample of naive CD4+ T cells from PBMCs. The source of these receptors is a man younger than 35 in good health. Some clones in this sample may be carry-over from other donors' samples. Each CDR3 is given with its conserved first and last residue. The D gene is left open where the match is weak. Clone size is stated in some rows and not others, as once, few, many or a class when expanded.

clone_size: -; d_call: -; j_call: TRBJ2-1; v_call: TRBV10-3; cdr3_nt: TGTGCCATCAGTTCCGCTGTTGGGAGCTCCTACAATGAGCAGTTCTTC; cdr3_aa: CAISSAVGSSYNEQFF
clone_size: -; d_call: -; j_call: TRBJ2-7; v_call: TRBV4-1; cdr3_nt: TGCGCCAGCAGCCTAGGAAGGGGGGCCTACGAGCAGTACTTC; cdr3_aa: CASSLGRGAYEQYF
clone_size: -; d_call: TRBD1; j_call: TRBJ1-1; v_call: TRBV7-3; cdr3_nt: TGTGCCAGCAGCTTACTTTCAGGACAGGGGGCCGCTTTCTTT; cdr3_aa: CASSLLSGQGAAFF
clone_size: -; d_call: TRBD1; j_call: TRBJ1-2; v_call: TRBV7-9; cdr3_nt: TGTGCCAGCAGGCAGGAGCGGTGGACAGGGTACTATGGCTACACCTTC; cdr3_aa: CASRQERWTGYYGYTF
clone_size: -; d_call: TRBD2; j_call: TRBJ2-7; v_call: TRBV6-6; cdr3_nt: TGTGCCAGCAGAAAACTAGCGGGAGGCCCTGAGCAGTACTTC; cdr3_aa: CASRKLAGGPEQYF
clone_size: -; d_call: -; j_call: TRBJ1-5; v_call: TRBV28; cdr3_nt: TGTGCCAGCAGTTCCCCTGGGGTTCGGACTAGCAATCAGCCCCAGCATTTT; cdr3_aa: CASSSPGVRTSNQPQHF
clone_size: -; d_call: -; j_call: TRBJ2-7; v_call: TRBV30; cdr3_nt: TGTGCCTGGAGTAAGACCCGGGATTTCTCCTCTTACTACGAGCAGTACTTC; cdr3_aa: CAWSKTRDFSSYYEQYF
clone_size: -; d_call: -; j_call: TRBJ1-5; v_call: TRBV5-4; cdr3_nt: TGTGCCAGCAGCTTGGGGCCGGGGGCGACCAATCAGCCCCAGCATTTT; cdr3_aa: CASSLGPGATNQPQHF
clone_size: -; d_call: -; j_call: TRBJ1-1; v_call: TRBV2; cdr3_nt: TGTGCCAGCAGTGATGAGGGCCTAACTAGAGCTTTCTTT; cdr3_aa: CASSDEGLTRAFF
clone_size: -; d_call: -; j_call: TRBJ1-1; v_call: TRBV5-1; cdr3_nt: TGCGCCAGCAGCTTGGAGGCAGCCCTCACTGAAGCTTTCTTT; cdr3_aa: CASSLEAALTEAFF
clone_size: -; d_call: -; j_call: TRBJ1-4; v_call: TRBV9; cdr3_nt: TGTGCCAGCAGCGTCGGGGTTGCCATTGAAAAACTGTTTTTT; cdr3_aa: CASSVGVAIEKLFF
clone_size: -; d_call: TRBD2; j_call: TRBJ2-3; v_call: TRBV28; cdr3_nt: TGTGCCAGCGGTTTAGGGGGACTAGCGGGATTTGCTGGGACAGATACGCAGTATTTT; cdr3_aa: CASGLGGLAGFAGTDTQYF
clone_size: once; d_call: -; j_call: TRBJ2-7; v_call: TRBV28; cdr3_nt: TGTGCCAGCAGTACCACCCCCAACGAGCAGTACTTC; cdr3_aa: CASSTTPNEQYF
clone_size: once; d_call: -; j_call: TRBJ2-7; v_call: TRBV7-2; cdr3_nt: TGTGCCAGCAGCTCCGTACAGTGGACCTACGAGCAGTACTTC; cdr3_aa: CASSSVQWTYEQYF
clone_size: -; d_call: TRBD2; j_call: TRBJ2-3; v_call: TRBV2; cdr3_nt: TGTGCCAGCAGGGGGATACTAGCGAACTACACAGATACGCAGTATTTT; cdr3_aa: CASRGILANYTDTQYF
clone_size: -; d_call: -; j_call: TRBJ2-5; v_call: TRBV6-1; cdr3_nt: TGTGCCAGCAGTGAACGGGGACCTAGGACGGAGACCCAGTACTTC; cdr3_aa: CASSERGPRTETQYF
clone_size: -; d_call: -; j_call: TRBJ2-7; v_call: TRBV7-2; cdr3_nt: TGTGCCAGCAGCTTTTCGGGCCCAGTCTCCGAGCAGTACTTC; cdr3_aa: CASSFSGPVSEQYF
clone_size: -; d_call: TRBD1; j_call: TRBJ2-3; v_call: TRBV5-4; cdr3_nt: TGTGCCAGCAGCCAGGGACAGAAGAGCACAGATACGCAGTATTTT; cdr3_aa: CASSQGQKSTDTQYF
clone_size: -; d_call: TRBD1; j_call: TRBJ2-7; v_call: TRBV5-1; cdr3_nt: TGCGCCAGCAGCTCCAGGGGGCGAGGAAACTACGAGCAGTACTTC; cdr3_aa: CASSSRGRGNYEQYF
clone_size: -; d_call: -; j_call: TRBJ2-3; v_call: TRBV5-6; cdr3_nt: TGTGCCAGCAGCTTGCCAGGGGATGGCACAGATACGCAGTATTTT; cdr3_aa: CASSLPGDGTDTQYF
clone_size: -; d_call: -; j_call: TRBJ1-1; v_call: TRBV7-3; cdr3_nt: TGTGCCAGCAGCTTAGCGCAGGGAGGGATGAACACTGAAGCTTTCTTT; cdr3_aa: CASSLAQGGMNTEAFF
clone_size: -; d_call: TRBD2; j_call: TRBJ2-7; v_call: TRBV19; cdr3_nt: TGTGCCAGTAGTATAGTGGGGACTAGCGTCTACGAGCAGTACTTC; cdr3_aa: CASSIVGTSVYEQYF
clone_size: -; d_call: -; j_call: TRBJ2-1; v_call: TRBV6-5; cdr3_nt: TGTGCCAGCACCCCGCGGCTCAGCTCCTACAATGAGCAGTTCTTC; cdr3_aa: CASTPRLSSYNEQFF
clone_size: -; d_call: TRBD2; j_call: TRBJ2-7; v_call: TRBV6-6; cdr3_nt: TGTGCCAGCAGTTACTCCGGGGGGAGCGAGCAGTACTTC; cdr3_aa: CASSYSGGSEQYF
clone_size: -; d_call: -; j_call: TRBJ1-5; v_call: TRBV18; cdr3_nt: TGTGCCAGCTCACCCGCCTTTAATCAGCCCCAGCATTTT; cdr3_aa: CASSPAFNQPQHF
clone_size: -; d_call: TRBD1; j_call: TRBJ1-2; v_call: TRBV28; cdr3_nt: TGTGCCAGCAGCATAGGGACAGGAGTAGCTAACTATGGCTACACCTTC; cdr3_aa: CASSIGTGVANYGYTF
clone_size: -; d_call: TRBD1; j_call: TRBJ2-7; v_call: TRBV30; cdr3_nt: TGTGCCTGGGACCGGGACAGGGCTTACGAGCAGTACTTC; cdr3_aa: CAWDRDRAYEQYF
clone_size: -; d_call: -; j_call: TRBJ2-1; v_call: TRBV5-4; cdr3_nt: TGTGCCAGCAGCTTGACTGGCGGAGCCTACAATGAGCAGTTCTTC; cdr3_aa: CASSLTGGAYNEQFF
clone_size: -; d_call: TRBD2; j_call: TRBJ2-3; v_call: TRBV5-1; cdr3_nt: TGCGCCAGCAGCTTGGGCGCGGGAGGGCCAGATACGCAGTATTTT; cdr3_aa: CASSLGAGGPDTQYF
clone_size: -; d_call: -; j_call: TRBJ2-7; v_call: TRBV6-4; cdr3_nt: TGTGCCACCAGGGTACAGATCGAGCAGTACTTC; cdr3_aa: CATRVQIEQYF
clone_size: once; d_call: -; j_call: TRBJ2-4; v_call: TRBV10-3; cdr3_nt: TGTGCCATCAGTGAGTCCCCCCCCCAGGGGGCCAAAAACATTCAGTACTTC; cdr3_aa: CAISESPPQGAKNIQYF